This T cell receptor (beta chain) was profiled in a study of T cell repertoires in cytomegalovirus infection. About the study: Matching HLA type and CMV infection were both indicated by public TCR beta signatures.

Study-wide points: Predominance within the ex vivo response was attributable to HLA-C-restricted CMV-specific TCR beta clonotypes. Of the TCR beta families, the public ones yielded a cumulative frequency that identified carriers of CMV plus the relevant HLA.

Trimming cost V 1 base and J 8 bases, with 9 bases left between them. Germline CDR1 and CDR2: DFQATT and SNEGSKA (reference sequence). The CDR3 is 12 residues long. From the reads, TCRdb called clonotypes with MiXCR, one entry per CDR3 protein. Seen here are a few hundred thousand distinct CDR3 sequences, approximately 18% observed once, and the top ten hold around 8.6%. This clonotype showed up just a few times. Its specificity is unknown. Sequencing used PBMCs. This sequence originates from a human donor in good health (CMV status not recorded). Some clones in this sample may be carry-over from other donors' samples. This chain uses TRBV20-1 with TRBJ2-1, with a possible D match to TRBD2 (6 bases). The CDR3 loop is CSARGAGYEQFF. The CDR3 DNA sequence: TGCAGTGCTAGAGGGGCGGGGTATGAGCAGTTCTTC.